These T cell receptor beta chains were read from a single sample in a study of blood T cell repertoires in COVID-19. Sequencing was performed with immunoSEQ multiplex PCR; in TCRdb, only in-frame clones are kept and a portion is missing. The profile covers around 180,000 clones, with around 89% appearing a single time and 20% to 30% taken by the ten largest. The material sequenced was peripheral blood. The source is a man in his sixties with acute or convalescent COVID-19. Both conserved end residues are part of each CDR3. The D gene is left open where the match is weak. Rows may omit the clone size; those that give it use once, few, many or a size class.

clone size	D gene	V gene	J gene	CDR3 DNA	CDR3 protein
-	TRBD1	TRBV19	TRBJ1-1	TGTGCCAGTAGTAGCTCCAACAGGGGTTGGGACACTGAAGCTTTCTTT	CASSSSNRGWDTEAFF
-	-	TRBV5-4	TRBJ1-1	TGTGCCAGCAGCTTGGTTGGGGCACCAGCTGCGGAAGCTTTCTTT	CASSLVGAPAAEAFF
-	TRBD1	TRBV5-1	TRBJ2-1	TGCGCCAGCAGCTTGGCACAGGGGGCGGGTGAGCAGTTCTTC	CASSLAQGAGEQFF
-	TRBD1	TRBV6-2/TRBV6-3	TRBJ1-1	TGTGCCAGCAGTTACGGGGCGGGACAGGCAATGAACACTGAAGCTTTCTTT	CASSYGAGQAMNTEAFF
-	TRBD2	TRBV6-2/TRBV6-3	TRBJ2-1	TGTGCCAGCAGTAGTGAATCTCTTTCTAGCGGGGGTTTGAGCTCCTACAATGAGCAGTTCTTC	CASSSESLSSGGLSSYNEQFF
once	-	TRBV19	TRBJ2-6	TGTGCCAGTAGTCCCTTTAAGGCGGGTGGGGCCAACGTCCTGACTTTC	CASSPFKAGGANVLTF
-	-	TRBV6-4	TRBJ1-2	TGTGCCAGCAGTGACGGGCCCTATGGCTACACCTTC	CASSDGPYGYTF
once	TRBD2	TRBV5-1	TRBJ2-5	TGCGCCAGCAGCTCTAGCGGTTCGTACCAAGAGACCCAGTACTTC	CASSSSGSYQETQYF
-	-	TRBV6-5	TRBJ2-1	TGTGCCAGCAGCTTCTACCAAGACAGACCCAATGAGCAGTTCTTC	CASSFYQDRPNEQFF
-	-	TRBV30	TRBJ1-1	TGTGCCTGGAGTTTGGGAGGCACTGAAGCTTTCTTT	CAWSLGGTEAFF
-	-	TRBV18	TRBJ1-4	TGTGCCAGCTCTTTCGACAGTAATGAAAAACTGTTTTTT	CASSFDSNEKLFF
-	-	TRBV5-1	TRBJ2-1	TGCGCCAGCACCCCGACAGGTCTTAGCTCCTACAATGAGCAGTTCTTC	CASTPTGLSSYNEQFF
-	TRBD1	TRBV19	TRBJ1-5	TGTGCCAGTAGTATAACAATCTGGACAGGGGTCCCCCATCAGCCCCAGCATTTT	CASSITIWTGVPHQPQHF
-	-	TRBV7-2	TRBJ1-1	TGTGCCAGCAGCTTCAGGGTTTGGACTGAAGCTTTCTTT	CASSFRVWTEAFF
few	-	TRBV3-1/TRBV3-2	TRBJ1-1	TGTGCCAGCAGCGGAGGAGGGTACACTGAAGCTTTCTTT	CASSGGGYTEAFF
-	-	TRBV4-1	TRBJ2-2	TGCGCCAGCAGCCAAGATCTCGCAGCGAACACCGGGGAGCTGTTTTTT	CASSQDLAANTGELFF
-	-	TRBV7-3	TRBJ2-3	TGTGCCAGCAGCGCAACAAGGAGATTCACAGATACGCAGTATTTT	CASSATRRFTDTQYF
-	-	TRBV6-5	TRBJ1-3	TGTGCCACCCTAACGGGGTCTGGAAACACCATATATTTT	CATLTGSGNTIYF
once	-	TRBV4-2	TRBJ1-3	TGTGCCAGCAGCCAAGGGTCCACGCTAGCCTCTGGAAACACCATATATTTT	CASSQGSTLASGNTIYF
-	-	TRBV4-2	TRBJ2-1	TGTGCCAGCAGCCAAGGGGACGAGACAGGGAGGTCTGAGCAGTTCTTC	CASSQGDETGRSEQFF
-	-	TRBV5-6	TRBJ1-2	TGTGCCAGCAGCTTGAGGGGCTATGGCTACACCTTC	CASSLRGYGYTF
-	-	TRBV2	TRBJ2-2	TGTGCCAGCAGCAACAGGGAGAACACCGGGGAGCTGTTTTTT	CASSNRENTGELFF
-	-	TRBV27	TRBJ1-1	TGTGCCAGCAGTTTATTCGGGGGGGTTGAAGCTTTCTTT	CASSLFGGVEAFF
once	-	TRBV11-2	TRBJ2-5	TGTGCCAGCAGCTTACGGGCAGGGGCTCAAGAGACCCAGTACTTC	CASSLRAGAQETQYF
few	TRBD1	TRBV19	TRBJ1-2	TGTGCCAGTAGTACGGGGACAGGGAGATTCTATGGCTACACCTTC	CASSTGTGRFYGYTF
-	TRBD1	TRBV2	TRBJ1-2	TGTGCCAGCATTGGACAGGGGGGCCTCTATGGCTACACCTTC	CASIGQGGLYGYTF
-	TRBD2	TRBV7-3	TRBJ2-7	TGTGCCAGCAGCTTAACGACTAGCGGGAGCAACGAGCAGTACTTC	CASSLTTSGSNEQYF
-	TRBD1	TRBV2	TRBJ1-5	TGTGCCAGCAGTTCGACAGGGCAAGGGGGCAATCAGCCCCAGCATTTT	CASSSTGQGGNQPQHF
-	TRBD1	TRBV6-5	TRBJ1-1	TGTGCCAGCAGGTCCACAGGGGTTGATGAAGCTTTCTTT	CASRSTGVDEAFF
-	TRBD1	TRBV2	TRBJ2-1	TGTGCCAGCAGGATCCCGGGACAGGGAAACAATGAGCAGTTCTTC	CASRIPGQGNNEQFF
once	-	TRBV2	TRBJ2-7	TGTGCCAGCACCCAGTTCCGGGGCTACGAGCAGTACTTC	CASTQFRGYEQYF
-	TRBD1	TRBV10-3	TRBJ1-6	TGTGCCATCAGTGAGTCAGGACAGGGGAATTCACCCCTCCACTTT	CAISESGQGNSPLHF